The rows below give T cell receptor beta chains drawn from one sample of a study of T cells in narcolepsy. Profiled with immunoSEQ multiplex PCR; TCRdb holds only in-frame clones, not every one. The table includes over 10,000 clones, about 89% detected once. Sequenced sample: CD45RA- memory CD4+ T cells from PBMCs. These receptors came from a human donor with narcolepsy. The CDR3 runs from the conserved cysteine through the conserved F or W. The D gene is left open where the match is weak. Not all rows give a size; the values are once, few, many and, for expanded clones, a class.

CDR3nt | CDR3aa | abundance | d_gene | j_gene | v_gene
TGTGCCAGTAGTCCTCCGGGACAGTTCAATCAGCCCCAGCATTTT | CASSPPGQFNQPQHF | NA | TRBD1 | TRBJ1-5 | TRBV19
TGTGCCAGCAGTTACTCATCTGTCGGTCTGGCTGAAGCTTTCTTT | CASSYSSVGLAEAFF | NA | NA | TRBJ1-1 | TRBV6-5
TGTGCCAGCAGTCTCACTAGCGGGAATTCGGGTGAGCAGTTCTTC | CASSLTSGNSGEQFF | NA | TRBD2 | TRBJ2-1 | TRBV2
TGTGCCAGCAGCGGAGAGGTCAGGGGGCGAGGTGGCGGCTACACCTTC | CASSGEVRGRGGGYTF | once | TRBD1 | TRBJ1-2 | TRBV9
TGTGCCAGCAATGTGATAGCGGGAGCAAAGACCGGGGAGCTGTTTTTT | CASNVIAGAKTGELFF | NA | TRBD2 | TRBJ2-2 | TRBV27
TGCAGCTTCGCCGGGTCATATGGAAACACCATATATTTT | CSFAGSYGNTIYF | once | NA | TRBJ1-3 | TRBV29-1
TGCGCCAGCAGCTTGGCCGGGACTATAGACACCGGGGAGCTGTTTTTT | CASSLAGTIDTGELFF | NA | TRBD2 | TRBJ2-2 | TRBV5-1
TGCGCCAGCAGCTTGGGACAGGGGACCACTGAAGCTTTCTTT | CASSLGQGTTEAFF | NA | TRBD1 | TRBJ1-1 | TRBV5-1
TGTGCCACCCCCCTCTCGGAGGTTAGCTATGGCTACACCTTC | CATPLSEVSYGYTF | NA | NA | TRBJ1-2 | TRBV15
TGCGCCAGCAGCTTGGGTGCTAGGGACTCCCTTAGGGTTCAGTACTTC | CASSLGARDSLRVQYF | NA | NA | TRBJ2-4 | TRBV5-1
TGTGCCAGCAGCTCCTCAAATATACAGGGGCGATATGGCTACACCTTC | CASSSSNIQGRYGYTF | once | TRBD1 | TRBJ1-2 | TRBV5-4
TGCGCCAGCAGCTTGGAGGGGCGAGCGGGAGCCCTCCTCGAGCAGTACTTC | CASSLEGRAGALLEQYF | NA | TRBD2 | TRBJ2-7 | TRBV5-1
TGTGCCAGCAGTCAGACAGGGCAAAGACAGCCCCAGCATTTT | CASSQTGQRQPQHF | once | TRBD1 | TRBJ1-5 | TRBV6-5
TGTGCCAGCTCCTTTGGGAATAGCGGTCAGCCCCAGCATTTT | CASSFGNSGQPQHF | NA | NA | TRBJ1-5 | TRBV28
TGTGCCAGCCACAAGGAGGGGACAGGTGGGAATGGGCAGTACTTC | CASHKEGTGGNGQYF | NA | TRBD1 | TRBJ2-7 | TRBV28
TGTGCCAGCTCACCAAGCCCCAGTTTAGCGGGAGTCGAGCAGTACTTC | CASSPSPSLAGVEQYF | NA | TRBD2 | TRBJ2-7 | TRBV18
TGTGCCATCACATCAGGGACTAGCGGGAGGGTGGATGAGCAGTTCTTC | CAITSGTSGRVDEQFF | NA | TRBD2 | TRBJ2-1 | TRBV10-3
TGTGCCATCAGTGGAGAGATTAGTGAAAAACTGTTTTTT | CAISGEISEKLFF | NA | NA | TRBJ1-4 | TRBV10-3
TGTGCCAGCAGCTTAGAAGCAGGGGTACGGACCGGGGAGCTGTTTTTT | CASSLEAGVRTGELFF | NA | NA | TRBJ2-2 | TRBV7-9
TGTGCCAGCGGGTCTAGCGGTCCCTACGAGCAGTACTTC | CASGSSGPYEQYF | NA | TRBD2 | TRBJ2-7 | TRBV18
TGTGCCAGCAGTGGCCTTGGAGCCGCGAACACCGGGGAGCTGTTTTTT | CASSGLGAANTGELFF | once | NA | TRBJ2-2 | TRBV2
TGTGCCAGCAGCTTGGCCCGGCTAGCGGGAGTGTCGGGGGAGCTGTTTTTT | CASSLARLAGVSGELFF | NA | TRBD2 | TRBJ2-2 | TRBV5-5
TGTGCCAGCAGCTTTCAGGGGGCATCTGGGGCCAACGTCCTGACTTTC | CASSFQGASGANVLTF | NA | TRBD1 | TRBJ2-6 | TRBV5-5
TGTGCCAGCAGTGAAGGGGGGACAGGCCACTTCTATGGCTACACCTTC | CASSEGGTGHFYGYTF | NA | TRBD1 | TRBJ1-2 | TRBV6-1
TGTGCCAGCACCCTAGCAAGCAATCAGCCCCAGCATTTT | CASTLASNQPQHF | once | NA | TRBJ1-5 | TRBV6-1
TGTGCCAGCAGCATCCCCCTATGGGAGCAGTTCTTC | CASSIPLWEQFF | NA | NA | TRBJ2-1 | TRBV5-4
TGCGCCAGCAGCTTGAGGCCCCCAGGGGGCGAGAACTATGGCTACACCTTC | CASSLRPPGGENYGYTF | NA | TRBD1 | TRBJ1-2 | TRBV5-1
TGTGCCAGCAGCTTAGCGGTAGCGGGAGGGTACGAGCAGTACTTC | CASSLAVAGGYEQYF | NA | TRBD2 | TRBJ2-7 | TRBV7-2
TGTGCCAGCAGCCCCCGCTCCTACAATGAGCAGTTCTTC | CASSPRSYNEQFF | NA | NA | TRBJ2-1 | TRBV9
TGTGCCAGCAGTTTGGGCGTCGACTACGAGCAGTACTTC | CASSLGVDYEQYF | NA | NA | TRBJ2-7 | TRBV28
TGTGCCAGTAGTATAGGAAGGGAGCAGCCCCAGCATTTT | CASSIGREQPQHF | NA | NA | TRBJ1-5 | TRBV19
TGTGCCAGCAGTGGTCCCAATCGGGGCACCGGGGAGCTGTTTTTT | CASSGPNRGTGELFF | once | NA | TRBJ2-2 | TRBV2
TGCGCCAGCAGCTTGGTGGGGCAGGGGGTCGACGAGCAGTACTTC | CASSLVGQGVDEQYF | NA | TRBD1 | TRBJ2-7 | TRBV5-1
TGCGCCAGCAGCCCCGATGGGGACAGGGGCTCCTACGAGCAGTACTTC | CASSPDGDRGSYEQYF | NA | TRBD1 | TRBJ2-7 | TRBV5-1
TGTGCCAGCATTGGCCCCTTGAACACTGAAGCTTTCTTT | CASIGPLNTEAFF | NA | NA | TRBJ1-1 | TRBV2
TGTGCCAGCAGCCAATTAGCGGGAAGGTCTTACGAGCAGTACTTC | CASSQLAGRSYEQYF | NA | TRBD2 | TRBJ2-7 | TRBV14
TGTGCCAGCAGCGTAGAAGTAGCGGGGGAAAACAATGAGCAGTTCTTC | CASSVEVAGENNEQFF | NA | TRBD2 | TRBJ2-1 | TRBV9
TGTGCCAGCAGCGTACTAGCGGGAGGGGAGAATGAGCAGTTCTTC | CASSVLAGGENEQFF | NA | TRBD2 | TRBJ2-1 | TRBV9
TGTGCCAGCAGCGATGTGGACAGAATGAACACTGAAGCTTTCTTT | CASSDVDRMNTEAFF | NA | NA | TRBJ1-1 | TRBV6-1
TGCGCCAGCAGCCCGCAGGACTACGAGCAGTACTTC | CASSPQDYEQYF | NA | NA | TRBJ2-7 | TRBV5-1
TGCGCCAGCAGCTCCATCCCGGGGAACACTGAAGCTTTCTTT | CASSSIPGNTEAFF | NA | NA | TRBJ1-1 | TRBV5-1
TGTGCCAGTAGTATCTTCAGGGGCGGGAGCTCCTACAATGAGCAGTTCTTC | CASSIFRGGSSYNEQFF | NA | NA | TRBJ2-1 | TRBV19
TGTGCTAGTGCCCCCCTAGCGGGAGTTCACAATGAGCAGTTCTTC | CASAPLAGVHNEQFF | NA | TRBD2 | TRBJ2-1 | TRBV12-5
TGTGCCAGTAGCAAAGGACTAGCGGGACCTAACACCGGGGAGCTGTTTTTT | CASSKGLAGPNTGELFF | once | TRBD2 | TRBJ2-2 | TRBV19
TGCGCCAGCAGCTCCGAGGGACAGGGAAAAAGAGGCTACACCTTC | CASSSEGQGKRGYTF | NA | TRBD1 | TRBJ1-2 | TRBV5-1